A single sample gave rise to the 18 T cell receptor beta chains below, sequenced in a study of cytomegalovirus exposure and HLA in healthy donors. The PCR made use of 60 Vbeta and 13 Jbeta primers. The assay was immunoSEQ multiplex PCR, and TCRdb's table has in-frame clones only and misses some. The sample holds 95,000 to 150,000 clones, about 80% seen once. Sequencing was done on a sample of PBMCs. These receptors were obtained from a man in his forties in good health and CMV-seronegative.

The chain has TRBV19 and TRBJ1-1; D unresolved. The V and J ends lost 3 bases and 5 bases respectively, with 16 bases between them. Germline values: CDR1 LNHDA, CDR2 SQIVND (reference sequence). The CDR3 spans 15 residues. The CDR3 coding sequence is TGTGCCAGTAGTATCCGCGCCGGGGTTGAGACTGAAGCTTTCTTT. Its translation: CASSIRAGVETEAFF.

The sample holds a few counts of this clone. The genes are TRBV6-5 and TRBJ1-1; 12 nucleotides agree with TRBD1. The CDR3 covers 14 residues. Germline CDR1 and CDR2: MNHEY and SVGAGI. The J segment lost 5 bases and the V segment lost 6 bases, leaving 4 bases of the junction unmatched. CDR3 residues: CASRWDRGRTEAFF. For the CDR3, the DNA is TGTGCCAGCAGGTGGGACAGGGGGCGAACTGAAGCTTTCTTT.

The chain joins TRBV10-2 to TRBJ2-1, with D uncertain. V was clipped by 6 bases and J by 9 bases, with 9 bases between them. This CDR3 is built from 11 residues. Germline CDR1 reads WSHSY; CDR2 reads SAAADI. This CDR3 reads CASSYVGEQFF. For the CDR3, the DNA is TGCGCCAGCAGCTACGTTGGTGAGCAGTTCTTC.

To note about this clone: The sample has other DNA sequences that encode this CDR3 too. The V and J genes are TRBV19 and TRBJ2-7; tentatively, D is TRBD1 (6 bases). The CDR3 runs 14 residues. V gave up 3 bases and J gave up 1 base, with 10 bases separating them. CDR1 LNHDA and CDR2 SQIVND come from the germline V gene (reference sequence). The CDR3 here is CASSMDRGSYEQYF. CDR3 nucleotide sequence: TGTGCCAGTAGTATGGACAGAGGGTCCTACGAGCAGTACTTC.

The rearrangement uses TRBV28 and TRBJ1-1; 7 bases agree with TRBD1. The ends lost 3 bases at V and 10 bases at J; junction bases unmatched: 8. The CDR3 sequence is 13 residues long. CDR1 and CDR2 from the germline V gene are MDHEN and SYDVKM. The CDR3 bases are TGTGCCAGCAGTTTGACAGGGCGGTTGGGAGCTTTCTTT. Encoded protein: CASSLTGRLGAFF.

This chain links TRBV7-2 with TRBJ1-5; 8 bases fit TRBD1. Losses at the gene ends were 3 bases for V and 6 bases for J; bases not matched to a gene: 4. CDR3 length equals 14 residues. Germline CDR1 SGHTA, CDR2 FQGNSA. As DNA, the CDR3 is TGTGCCAGCAGCTTCGACAGGGGAGGTCAGCCCCAGCATTTT. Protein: CASSFDRGGQPQHF. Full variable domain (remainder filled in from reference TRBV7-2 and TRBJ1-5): GAGVSQSPSNKVTEKGKDVELRCDPISGHTALYWYRQSLGQGLEFLIYFQGNSAPDKSGLPSDRFSAERTGGSVSTLTIQRTQQEDSAVYLCASSFDRGGQPQHFGDGTRLSIL.

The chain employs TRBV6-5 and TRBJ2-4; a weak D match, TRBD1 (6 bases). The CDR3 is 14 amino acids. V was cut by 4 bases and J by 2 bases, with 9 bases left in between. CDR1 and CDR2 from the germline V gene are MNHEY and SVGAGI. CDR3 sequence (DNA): TGTGCCAGCAGTTCTACAGGGTCCAAAAACATTCAGTACTTC. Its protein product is CASSSTGSKNIQYF.

Here the CDR3 reads CASSEGGETGSYNEQFF. The CDR3 DNA reads TGTGCCAGCAGTGAAGGGGGGGAGACAGGGTCCTACAATGAGCAGTTCTTC. The chain recombines TRBV6-1 with TRBJ2-1; tentative D call: TRBD1 (7 bases). Germline lookup yields CDR1 MNHNS and CDR2 SASEGT. CDR3 size: 17 residues. V lost 1 base, J lost 1 base, and 14 bases lay in between.

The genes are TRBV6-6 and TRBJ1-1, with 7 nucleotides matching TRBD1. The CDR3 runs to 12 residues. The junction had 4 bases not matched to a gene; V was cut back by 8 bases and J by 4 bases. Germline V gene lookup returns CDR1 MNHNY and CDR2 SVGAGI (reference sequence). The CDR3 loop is CASGNRGTEAFF. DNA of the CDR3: TGTGCCAGCGGAAACAGGGGCACTGAAGCTTTCTTT.

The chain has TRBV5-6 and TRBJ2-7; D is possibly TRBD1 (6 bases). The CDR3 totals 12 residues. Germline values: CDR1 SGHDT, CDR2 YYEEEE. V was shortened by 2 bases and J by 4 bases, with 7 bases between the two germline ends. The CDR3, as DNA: TGTGCCAGCAGCTTCAGGGGTTACGAGCAGTACTTC. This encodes CASSFRGYEQYF.

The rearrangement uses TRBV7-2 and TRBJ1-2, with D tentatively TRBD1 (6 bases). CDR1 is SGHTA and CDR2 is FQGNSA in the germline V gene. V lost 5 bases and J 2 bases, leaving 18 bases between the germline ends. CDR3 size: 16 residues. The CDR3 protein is CASSRPGGGPNYGYTF. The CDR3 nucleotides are TGTGCCAGCAGCCGTCCCGGCGGGGGGCCAAACTATGGCTACACCTTC.

DNA of the CDR3: TGCGCCAGCAGCCAAGTCCTCATCGAGCAGGGGTGGACTAGCTATGGCTACACCTTC. The encoded protein is CASSQVLIEQGWTSYGYTF. This rearrangement joins TRBV4-1 to TRBJ1-2, with TRBD1 as a possible D gene (6 bases). From germline, CDR1 is MGHRA and CDR2 YSYEKL. This CDR3 spans 19 amino acids. The V end was cut by 1 base, the J end by 4 bases, with 25 bases between.

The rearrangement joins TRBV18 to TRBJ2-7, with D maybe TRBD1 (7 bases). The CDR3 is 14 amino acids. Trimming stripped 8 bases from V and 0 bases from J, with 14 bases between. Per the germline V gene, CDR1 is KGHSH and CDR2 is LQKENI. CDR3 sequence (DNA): TGTGCCAGCGGAGGGGGACAGAGCTCCTACGAGCAGTACTTC. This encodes CASGGGQSSYEQYF.

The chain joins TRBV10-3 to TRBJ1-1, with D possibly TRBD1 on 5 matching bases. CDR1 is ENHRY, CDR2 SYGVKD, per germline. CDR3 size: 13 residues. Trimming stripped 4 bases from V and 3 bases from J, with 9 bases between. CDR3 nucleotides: TGTGCCATCAGTGTTACGACAGACACTGAAGCTTTCTTT. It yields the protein CAISVTTDTEAFF.

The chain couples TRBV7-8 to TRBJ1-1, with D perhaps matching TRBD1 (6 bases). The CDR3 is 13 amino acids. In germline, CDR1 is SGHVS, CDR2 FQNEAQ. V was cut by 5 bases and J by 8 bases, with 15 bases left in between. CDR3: CASSQGLGWEAFF. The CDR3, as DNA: TGTGCCAGCAGCCAGGGGCTCGGGTGGGAAGCTTTCTTT.

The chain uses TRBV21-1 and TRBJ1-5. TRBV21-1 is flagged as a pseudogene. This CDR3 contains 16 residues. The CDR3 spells CASSTEDGKINQPQHF. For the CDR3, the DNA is TGTGCCAGCAGCACCGAAGACGGGAAAATCAATCAGCCCCAGCATTTT.

The CDR3 region is CASSLGGVGPQHF. The CDR3 nucleotides are TGCGCCAGCAGCTTGGGCGGGGTCGGGCCCCAGCATTTT. The J gene is TRBJ1-5, the V gene TRBV5-1, with unresolved D. Trimming removed 0 bases from V and 9 bases from J, with 10 bases in between. This CDR3 comprises 13 residues. In germline, CDR1 is SGHRS, CDR2 YFSETQ.

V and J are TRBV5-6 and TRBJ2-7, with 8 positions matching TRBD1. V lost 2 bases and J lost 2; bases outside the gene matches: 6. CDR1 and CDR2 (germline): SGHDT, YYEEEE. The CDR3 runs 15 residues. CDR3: CASSFQGALAYEQYF. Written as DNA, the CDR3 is TGTGCCAGCAGCTTTCAGGGGGCTCTCGCCTACGAGCAGTACTTC.